Detailed here is one TCR beta chain. Its antigen is not yet known. Base quality data are lacking; no much larger clone is found one base away. The CDR3 contains 15 residues, cysteine and phenylalanine counted. The read is trimmed to its CDR3 DNA, 45 bases read in frame from base 1. Via the germline V gene (reference sequence), CDR1 is SEHNR and CDR2 FQNEAQ. V drops 6 bases and J drops 2 bases, leaving 17 bases in between. The data stem from a study of tumor-infiltrating lymphocytes in localized non-small cell lung cancer (dated by TCRdb to 2020 to 2022). Describing the broader study: Several histologies were represented in the cohort, which also included both smokers and never-smokers as well as patients whose samples were collected after neoadjuvant chemotherapy. From each patient came resected tumor tissue plus uninvolved lung tissue from that same patient, and the uninvolved lung tissue was described as non-adjacent to the tumor. The same patients underwent several integrated assays, with TCR sequencing performed together with flow cytometry, multiplex immunofluorescence, RNA-seq, exome sequencing and proteomics. In total, the ICON cohort consisted of fewer than 180 surgical patients with localized non-small cell lung cancer who had their tumors resected. The paired tumor versus uninvolved lung comparison of immunoSEQ T-cell fraction included approximately 55 patients.

Enrollment in ICON was initiated in the first half of 2016, and the last patient was enrolled in September 2018. In a subcohort of approximately 78 patients, fresh tumor and matched uninvolved tissue were collected for in-depth immune analyses, with TCR sequencing among those analyses. DNA for TCR sequencing was isolated from bulk tissue, and no cell sorting was done. Study-wide conclusions, independent of this receptor: Different pieces of the same tissue were used for different assays, so technical variation could not be separated from intratumor heterogeneity. Recurrence-free survival showed no association with tumor T-cell fraction measured by TCR sequencing (p = 0.61). TCRbeta sequencing supported higher T cell infiltration in tumors than in uninvolved lung tissue, consistent with immunofluorescence CD3 counts. Assay coverage varied across patients depending on available tissue quantity, so only a subset of the cohort had TCR sequencing. TCR-derived T-cell fraction did not differ between the flow cytometry-defined immunotypes IM1 (good prognosis) and IM2 (poor prognosis).

TCR sequencing with the immunoSEQ assay provided the T-cell fraction in tumor and uninvolved lung tissue. The paper's processing steps were these. For survival analysis, patients were split into high (upper tertile) and low (lower two tertiles) T-cell fraction groups and compared by log-rank test. Paired tumor versus uninvolved lung differences in T-cell fraction were tested with a signed-rank test. What TCRdb holds here is the immuneACCESS table cut down to in-frame rearrangements. Part of the clones is not present; checked against another copy, under half of the missing clones reflect an unresolved V gene, and the others are unexplained. For V, J and clone size, that table is used; D and trimming come from the DNA. The sample records about 16,000 clones, around two thirds of which are singletons. 6% to 8% of the sample is held by the ten biggest clonotypes.

The clonotype was recovered from a human donor with non-small cell lung cancer. The specimen was lung tumor tissue. The chain was built from TRBV7-9 and TRBJ2-7; confidence is insufficient to name the D gene. DNA sequence: TGTGCCAGCAGGCCCCCCACCGACGGAACCTACGAGCAGTACTTC. The translation is CASRPPTDGTYEQYF. When the CDR3 is completed using the reference TRBV7-9 and TRBJ2-7 genes on either side, the full variable domain is DTGVSQNPRHKITKRGQNVTFRCDPISEHNRLYWYRQTLGQGPEFLTYFQNEAQLEKSRLLSDRFSAERPKGSFSTLEIQRTEQGDSAMYLCASRPPTDGTYEQYFGPGTRLTVT.